This TCR beta chain emerged from a study of cytomegalovirus exposure and HLA in healthy donors. As for the donors, each was a healthy bone marrow donor. Vbeta (60) and Jbeta (13) primers were used in the PCR. Sequenced by immunoSEQ multiplex PCR; TCRdb stores in-frame clones only, minus some. The table includes roughly 150,000 clones, 83% detected once. The clonotype was recovered from a man in his fifties in good health and CMV-seropositive. The specimen sequenced was PBMCs.

CDR3: CASSGTGAVNTGELFF. The CDR3 region has the DNA TGTGCCAGTAGTGGGACAGGGGCGGTGAACACCGGGGAGCTGTTTTTT. The J gene is TRBJ2-2, the V gene TRBV19; TRBD1 matches at 10 bases. The CDR3 sequence is 16 residues long. Trimming cost V 5 bases and J 1 base; bases outside gene matches: 4. CDR1 LNHDA and CDR2 SQIVND come from the germline V gene (reference sequence).